A single TCR beta chain is shown here with its context. This entry belongs to a study of blood T cell repertoires in COVID-19. About the study: Samples came from the United States, Italy and Spain, spanning acute and convalescent COVID-19. Sample material is recorded as cDNA or gDNA derived from T cells, B-cell-depleted T cells, or PBMCs.

This table comes from immunoSEQ multiplex PCR, and its TCRdb copy is limited to in-frame clones, with some not included. The data show approximately 330,000 clones, about 87% seen once. It was during active infection that Seattle patients were enrolled and then longitudinally followed. Sequencing was done on a sample of peripheral blood. The source of this sequence is a man between 25 and 39 years old with COVID-19, enrolled during active disease.

CDR3 DNA: TGCGCCAGCAGTCAATCGAGGGACAGGGGAGTCGACAATGAGCAGTTCTTC. Translation gives CASSQSRDRGVDNEQFF. J is TRBJ2-1 and V is TRBV23-1, with TRBD1 matching over 10 bases. TRBV23-1 is identified as an open reading frame with a role that is uncertain. V dropped 0 bases and J dropped 5; count of bases not matched to a gene: 7. This CDR3 is built from 17 residues.